This entry lists 18 T cell receptor beta chains sequenced from one sample in a study of blood T cell repertoires in COVID-19. This table comes from immunoSEQ multiplex PCR, and its TCRdb copy is limited to in-frame clones, with some not included. The sample contains some 190,000 clones, approximately 90% of which appear only once. Sequenced: peripheral blood. These receptors were collected from a man aged 25-45 years with acute or convalescent COVID-19.

The genes are TRBV2 and TRBJ2-4; maybe TRBD2 (5 bases). The CDR3 is 12 amino acids. V lost 5 bases and J lost 8, with 10 bases in between. CDR1 is SNHLY, CDR2 FYNNEI, per germline. The CDR3 coding sequence is TGTGCCAGCAGTCCCCTCGGGGACATTCAGTACTTC. This encodes CASSPLGDIQYF.

This clone was detected only once. This sequence joins TRBV30 and TRBJ2-3; D unclear. There are 11 residues in the CDR3. Trimming shortened V by 0 bases and J by 10 bases, and 8 bases separated the two germline ends. Germline values: CDR1 GTSNPN, CDR2 SVGIG (reference sequence). The CDR3 protein is CAWSVLYSQYF. The CDR3 DNA is TGTGCCTGGAGTGTACTTTATTCGCAGTATTTT.

The chain uses TRBV4-1 and TRBJ1-2; 10 bases agree with TRBD1. The germline V gene encodes CDR1 MGHRA and CDR2 YSYEKL. V lost 3 bases, J lost 3 bases, and 10 bases stayed unmatched. The CDR3 is made up of 17 amino acids. The CDR3 is CASSQQGRGQGDYGYTF. As DNA, the CDR3 is TGCGCCAGCAGCCAGCAGGGGAGAGGACAGGGGGACTATGGCTACACCTTC.

This chain uses TRBV5-1 with TRBJ2-7; possible D gene TRBD1, 6 bases. There are 16 residues in the CDR3. Germline loops: CDR1 SGHRS, CDR2 YFSETQ. V was clipped by 2 bases and J by 4 bases, with 19 bases between them. The CDR3 DNA follows: TGCGCCAGCAGCTTTACAGGGTACTCAAAAAAATACGAGCAGTACTTC. The encoded protein is CASSFTGYSKKYEQYF.

J is TRBJ2-2 and V is TRBV10-1, with 14 bases aligning to TRBD2. The CDR3 consists of 17 residues. Losses at the gene ends were 2 bases for V and 5 bases for J; bases not matched to a gene: 4. CDR1 WNHNN and CDR2 SYGVQD come from the germline V gene (reference sequence). DNA of the CDR3: TGCGCCAGCAGTGAGCCGGGACTAGCGGGAGCTACCGGGGAGCTGTTTTTT. This sequence encodes CASSEPGLAGATGELFF.

This chain connects TRBV6-5 to TRBJ1-2; TRBD1 might be the D (6 bases). Per germline, CDR1 MNHEY and CDR2 SVGAGI. The CDR3 is 13 amino acids. V gave up 6 bases and J gave up 5 bases, with 13 bases separating them. CDR3 nucleotides: TGTGCCAGCAGGACGGACAGACAGTATGGCTACACCTTC. Amino acid sequence: CASRTDRQYGYTF.

In this sample, this clone turned up once. The rearrangement joins TRBV13 to TRBJ2-2, with D hard to call. Germline V lookup: CDR1 PRHDT, CDR2 FYEKMQ (reference sequence). This CDR3 is built from 12 residues. The V end was cut by 3 bases, the J end by 5 bases, with 4 bases between. The CDR3 loop is CASSFITGELFF. The CDR3 nucleotides read TGTGCCAGCAGCTTCATTACCGGGGAGCTGTTTTTT. Based on the CDR3 plus reference TRBV13 and TRBJ2-2, the full variable domain is AAGVIQSPRHLIKEKRETATLKCYPIPRHDTVYWYQQGPGQDPQFLISFYEKMQSDKGSIPDRFSAQQFSDYHSELNMSSLELGDSALYFCASSFITGELFFGEGSRLTVL.

This clone occurred once. This chain links TRBV30 with TRBJ2-5, with unresolved D. This CDR3 has 14 amino acids. Germline-derived CDR1 and CDR2 are GTSNPN and SVGIG (reference sequence). Trimming left V 4 bases short and J 4 bases short, with 16 bases between. In DNA form, the CDR3 reads TGTGCCTGGAATACCGCGATCCTTGGAGAGACCCAGTACTTC. Translation gives CAWNTAILGETQYF.

This sequence joins TRBV6-1 and TRBJ1-2; 7 bases are a match to TRBD1. The germline V gene has CDR1 MNHNS and CDR2 SASEGT. Losses at the gene ends were 2 bases for V and 4 bases for J; bases not matched to a gene: 7. The CDR3 is 15 residues long. CDR3 nucleotides: TGTGCCAGCAGTGAATCCCTGGGACAGAGCTATGGCTACACCTTC. This sequence encodes CASSESLGQSYGYTF.

The chain carries TRBV14 and TRBJ2-6; D is undetermined. There are 14 residues in the CDR3. The ends were cut back, 3 bases at V and 4 bases at J, with 7 bases in the middle. The germline CDR1 and CDR2 sequences are SGHDN and FVKESK. The CDR3 sequence is CASSQQWGANVLTF. The CDR3, as DNA: TGTGCCAGCAGCCAGCAGTGGGGGGCCAACGTCCTGACTTTC.

CDR3 sequence: CASSTGGRDTEAFF. In DNA, the CDR3 is TGTGCCAGCAGTACAGGGGGGAGGGACACTGAAGCTTTCTTT. The chain uses TRBV27 and TRBJ1-1; 8 bases line up with TRBD1. V trimming: 5 bases; J trimming: 3 bases; junction bases outside the gene matches: 5. CDR1 and CDR2 from the germline V gene are MNHEY and SMNVEV (reference sequence). The CDR3 loop spans 14 amino acids.

The chain links TRBV2 to TRBJ1-2; TRBD1 is a possible D gene (6 bases). The germline V and J ends were trimmed by 6 bases and 2 bases, with 10 bases remaining between them. CDR1 SNHLY and CDR2 FYNNEI come from the germline V gene. The CDR3 is 13 residues long. CDR3 DNA: TGTGCCAGCAGCCGCACAGGGAACTATGGCTACACCTTC. Its translation is CASSRTGNYGYTF.

This rearrangement joins TRBV6-2 or TRBV6-3 to TRBJ2-5; TRBD2 matches at 13 bases. With V trimmed by 2 bases and J by 4 bases, 1 base remained unmatched. CDR3 length: 15 amino acids. CDR1 and CDR2 from the germline V gene are MNHEY and SVGEGT. In DNA form, the CDR3 reads TGTGCCAGCAGTTACGGACTAGCGGGGGTAGAGACCCAGTACTTC. Residues: CASSYGLAGVETQYF.

The chain recombines TRBV28 with TRBJ2-4, with a weak D call TRBD1 (5 bases). Trimming shortened V by 3 bases and J by 2 bases, and 8 bases separated the two germline ends. The CDR3 runs to 14 residues. Germline V gene sequence: CDR1 MDHEN, CDR2 SYDVKM. The CDR3 region has the DNA TGTGCCAGCAGTTTCACAGGATCCAAAAACATTCAGTACTTC. Amino acid sequence: CASSFTGSKNIQYF.

The table lists this clone with a count of one. V usage is TRBV18 and J usage is TRBJ2-5; 8 nucleotides agree with TRBD1. Germline CDR1 is KGHSH and CDR2 is LQKENI. This CDR3 spans 14 amino acids. The trim removed 3 bases at V and 5 bases at J, leaving 5 bases unmatched. Here the CDR3 DNA reads TGTGCCAGCTCACCTGGACAGGGCTGGGAGACCCAGTACTTC. Encoded protein: CASSPGQGWETQYF.

This clone came up a few times. This chain links TRBV6-5 with TRBJ2-7, with TRBD1 matching over 7 bases. The CDR3 totals 16 residues. Germline V CDR1 and CDR2: MNHEY, SVGAGI. With V trimmed by 4 bases and J by 3 bases, 12 bases remained unmatched. CDR3 sequence: CASSSITGALLYEQYF. In DNA form, the CDR3 reads TGTGCCAGCAGTTCCATTACAGGGGCTCTCCTCTACGAGCAGTACTTC.

The chain couples TRBV6-5 to TRBJ1-1; D is undetermined. CDR1 and CDR2 (germline): MNHEY, SVGAGI. V was cut by 5 bases and J by 3 bases, with 10 bases left in between. The CDR3 is 13 amino acids. The DNA for the CDR3 is TGTGCCAGCAGTCGACTGAGGGACACTGAAGCTTTCTTT. It translates to CASSRLRDTEAFF.

CDR3 in amino acids: CASRLQGDPGANVLTF. In DNA form, the CDR3 reads TGTGCCAGCAGATTACAGGGTGACCCTGGGGCCAACGTCCTGACTTTC. The V call is TRBV28, the J call TRBJ2-6, with D possibly being TRBD1 (6 bases). The CDR3 consists of 16 residues. CDR1 MDHEN and CDR2 SYDVKM come from the germline V gene. Trimming took off 6 bases at V and 2 bases at J, with 14 bases between the two ends.